The source of this TCR beta chain is a study of cytomegalovirus exposure and HLA in healthy donors. Primers for the PCR totalled 60 Vbeta and 13 Jbeta. The method was immunoSEQ multiplex PCR; TCRdb's version includes in-frame clones alone and lacks a portion of them. The sample includes around 150,000 clones, roughly 85% seen only once; the top ten take 3% to 3.5%. Sequenced: PBMCs. This receptor was taken from a male donor in good health and CMV-seronegative.

This CDR3 reads CASSLSGGGGNYGYTF. The CDR3 coding sequence is TGTGCCAGCAGCTTGAGCGGGGGCGGAGGTAACTATGGCTACACCTTC. The chain carries TRBV5-4 and TRBJ1-2, with D possibly TRBD1 on 6 matching bases. CDR3 length equals 16 residues. Trimming stripped 1 base from V and 1 base from J, with 14 bases between. The germline gives CDR1 SGHNT, CDR2 YYREEE (reference sequence). The whole variable domain, filled in from reference TRBV5-4 and TRBJ1-2, reads ETGVTQSPTHLIKTRGQQVTLRCSSQSGHNTVSWYQQALGQGPQFIFQYYREEENGRGNFPPRFSGLQFPNYSSELNVNALELDDSALYLCASSLSGGGGNYGYTFGSGTRLTVV.